This T cell receptor (beta chain) comes out of a study of sequential checkpoint blockade in melanoma. As for the study in general: After both sequences, patients received maintenance nivolumab.

The germline CDR1 and CDR2 sequences are LGHNA and YNFKEQ. The CDR3 extends over 17 amino acids. Unmatched junction bases numbered 6, after V lost 2 bases and J lost 5 bases. Generated by immunoSEQ multiplex PCR, the TCRdb table keeps only in-frame clones and is missing some. The sample has roughly 18,000 clones, approximately 57% seen once. Stated treatment: randomized to nivolumab then ipilimumab (arm A) or the reverse (arm B). V usage is TRBV4-2 and J usage is TRBJ2-2; the match to TRBD2 covers 12 bases. The receptor comes from a human donor with melanoma. This specimen consisted of CD8+ T cells sorted from blood (inferred from file names), obtained from a patient given nivolumab and ipilimumab in sequence. This CDR3 is CASSQTTSGGFTGELFF. The CDR3 nucleotides are TGTGCCAGCAGCCAAACGACTAGCGGGGGATTTACCGGGGAGCTGTTTTTT.